One T cell receptor (beta chain) is described in this entry. The sample comes from a study of blood T cell repertoires in COVID-19. Study information: Samples taken during acute and convalescent COVID-19 were collected in the United States, Italy and Spain.

Authors' analysis steps: Using reference gene primer amplification, nucleated cell counts were estimated. The method was immunoSEQ multiplex PCR; TCRdb's version includes in-frame clones alone and lacks a portion of them. V and J calls and clone size are copied from that table; D and trimming were computed from the DNA. Of about 220,000 clones in the sample, about four fifths were seen once. The CDR3 is made up of 14 amino acids. V dropped 3 bases and J dropped 7 bases, with 12 bases sitting between them. The germline V gene encodes CDR1 LNHDA and CDR2 SQIVND (reference sequence). Individuals drawn from some 25 US areas were roughly 18 to 100 years old. Membership in each cohort depended on participant-reported clinical history.

V usage is TRBV19 and J usage is TRBJ2-2, with TRBD1 as a possible D gene (6 bases). The clonotype was recovered from a woman aged 40 to 50 who had been exposed to COVID-19. The specimen sequenced was PBMCs or T cells enriched from blood (not recorded which). CDR3 loop: CASSIGGRGGELFF. CDR3 coding DNA: TGTGCCAGTAGTATTGGGGGCAGGGGCGGGGAGCTGTTTTTT. The whole variable domain, filled in from reference TRBV19 and TRBJ2-2, reads DGGITQSPKYLFRKEGQNVTLSCEQNLNHDAMYWYRQDPGQGLRLIYYSQIVNDFQKGDIAEGYSVSREKKESFPLTVTSAQKNPTAFYLCASSIGGRGGELFFGEGSRLTVL.